The next 18 T cell receptor beta chains were all read from a single sample in a study of blood T cell repertoires in COVID-19 (dated by TCRdb to the early 2020s). Libraries were prepared through the immunoSEQ multiplex PCR assay. TCRdb provides this immuneACCESS table in a form limited to in-frame rearrangements. Some clones are lacking; in checked studies, under half of them reflect an unresolved V gene, and why the rest are absent is not known. The sample table lists about 200,000 clones, 88% of them with a count of one. The ten biggest clones cover approximately 5.6% of the sample. Specimen: peripheral blood. The receptors originated from a man in his forties with active or convalescent COVID-19.

The rearrangement joins TRBV7-2 to TRBJ2-1, with TRBD2 matching over 11 bases. The V segment lost 5 bases and the J segment 4 bases; nucleotides outside the gene matches: 13. There are 18 residues in the CDR3. Germline CDR1 and CDR2: SGHTA and FQGNSA. CDR3 sequence: CASSHGVSASGGYNEQFF. CDR3 DNA: TGTGCCAGCAGCCATGGAGTATCGGCTAGCGGGGGGTACAATGAGCAGTTCTTC.

The rearrangement uses TRBV7-2 and TRBJ2-1, with TRBD2 identical over 9 bases. Per germline, CDR1 SGHTA and CDR2 FQGNSA. CDR3 length: 14 residues. The V gene end was trimmed by 3 bases and the J gene end by 8 bases; junction bases not matched to a gene: 5. The CDR3 DNA is TGTGCCAGCAGCTTGTCGCTAGCGGGATATGAGCAGTTCTTC. Residues: CASSLSLAGYEQFF.

The V call is TRBV28, the J call TRBJ2-1; D is perhaps TRBD2 (6 bases). Looked up from germline, CDR1 is MDHEN and CDR2 is SYDVKM. The CDR3 runs to 12 residues. V dropped 7 bases and J dropped 9 bases, with 13 bases sitting between them. As DNA, the CDR3 is TGTGCCAGCAATTCCGGGGGTAGTGAGCAGTTCTTC. Encoded protein: CASNSGGSEQFF.

The chain carries TRBV28 and TRBJ1-1, with no clear D. This CDR3 region has 12 residues. V gave up 8 bases and J gave up 6 bases, with 13 bases separating them. Germline-derived CDR1 and CDR2 are MDHEN and SYDVKM. The CDR3 region is CASRVGSPEAFF. The CDR3 DNA reads as TGTGCCAGCCGGGTTGGGTCCCCTGAAGCTTTCTTT.

The rearrangement joins TRBV6-2 or TRBV6-3 to TRBJ2-1; D is possibly TRBD2 (7 bases). Looked up from germline, CDR1 is MNHEY and CDR2 is SVGEGT. V shed 4 bases and J shed 6 bases, with 16 bases lying between them. CDR3 length equals 15 residues. CDR3 residues: CASSSRLGGVNEQFF. The CDR3 DNA follows: TGTGCCAGCAGTTCCCGACTAGGGGGGGTCAATGAGCAGTTCTTC.

This chain connects TRBV11-2 to TRBJ2-7, with 7 bases matching TRBD1. V shed 6 bases and J 3 bases; nucleotides not matched to a gene: 8. From germline, CDR1 is SGHAT and CDR2 FQNNGV. The CDR3 totals 14 residues. The CDR3 region is CASRHTGDVYEQYF. The CDR3 DNA sequence: TGTGCCAGCAGACATACAGGGGATGTCTACGAGCAGTACTTC.

This chain joins TRBV3-1 (or the pseudogene TRBV3-2) and TRBJ2-1, with 9 bases fitting TRBD2. The V segment lost 4 bases and the J segment 6 bases; nucleotides outside the gene matches: 10. The CDR3 has 16 amino acids. The germline gives CDR1 LGHDT, CDR2 YNNKEL (reference sequence). CDR3 nucleotide sequence: TGTGCCAGCAGCCCAGAGCAGGGCGGGGGGGGCAATGAGCAGTTCTTC. It is translated as CASSPEQGGGGNEQFF.

This clone turned up a few times. The rearrangement uses TRBV7-9 and TRBJ1-4; unclear D gene. Per the germline V gene, CDR1 is SEHNR and CDR2 is FQNEAQ (reference sequence). Between the trimmed V and J ends, which lost 1 base and 3 bases, there was a span of 9 bases. The CDR3 covers 15 residues. CDR3 DNA: TGTGCCAGCAGCTTAGGGGCGGACTCTAATGAAAAACTGTTTTTT. It yields the protein CASSLGADSNEKLFF.

The chain carries TRBV6-4 and TRBJ2-1; no clear D gene. The CDR3 consists of 12 residues. Germline CDR1 MRHNA, CDR2 SNTAGT. The V gene lost 3 bases and the J gene lost 10 bases, with 10 bases spanning the gap. CDR3 bases: TGTGCCAGCAGTGATTGGGTGGGCGAGCAGTTCTTC. Translation: CASSDWVGEQFF.

The chain has TRBV6-2 or TRBV6-3 and TRBJ2-2; D is unresolved. The CDR3 length is 12 residues. The ends were cut back, 6 bases at V and 6 bases at J, with 8 bases in the middle. Germline V gene data show CDR1 as MNHEY and CDR2 as SVGEGT. Written as DNA, the CDR3 is TGTGCCAGCAGCTCCGGGTCCGGGGAGCTGTTTTTT. Amino acids: CASSSGSGELFF.

V gene TRBV5-6 combines with J gene TRBJ2-7; 8 positions agree with TRBD1. V was clipped by 2 bases and J by 1 base; unmatched bases: 8. Germline V gene lookup returns CDR1 SGHDT and CDR2 YYEEEE. The CDR3 extends over 16 amino acids. The CDR3, as DNA: TGTGCCAGCAGCTTAGTCCTGCGACAGGGGTCCTACGAGCAGTACTTC. Translated: CASSLVLRQGSYEQYF.

The chain is built from TRBV24-1 and TRBJ2-3; 15 positions match TRBD2. The V and J ends lost 2 bases and 10 bases, in that order; junction bases with no gene match: 3. From germline, CDR1 is KGHDR and CDR2 SFDVKD. CDR3 length equals 15 residues. The CDR3 here is CATSDSGTSGRPQYF. The CDR3 nucleotides are TGTGCCACCAGTGATTCCGGGACTAGCGGGAGGCCGCAGTATTTT.

The sample holds a few counts of this clone. The chain carries TRBV11-2 and TRBJ2-7; D is uncertain. Deletions cut 3 bases from V and 2 bases from J, with 8 bases between. The CDR3 has 13 residues. CDR1 is SGHAT, CDR2 FQNNGV, per germline. CDR3 protein: CASSFQVAYEQYF. CDR3 coding DNA: TGTGCCAGCAGCTTTCAGGTAGCCTACGAGCAGTACTTC. Supplemented by reference TRBV11-2 and TRBJ2-7, the full variable domain reads EAGVAQSPRYKIIEKRQSVAFWCNPISGHATLYWYQQILGQGPKLLIQFQNNGVVDDSQLPKDRFSAERLKGVDSTLKIQPAKLEDSAVYLCASSFQVAYEQYFGPGTRLTVT.

V and J are TRBV28 and TRBJ1-5; the D is unclear. The CDR3 runs to 12 residues. Trimming stripped 3 bases from V and 9 bases from J, with 9 bases between. Germline V lookup: CDR1 MDHEN, CDR2 SYDVKM. CDR3 coding DNA: TGTGCCAGCAGTTTCGGAGTACTGCCCCAGCATTTT. It encodes CASSFGVLPQHF.

This clone has just one count. This chain uses TRBV2 with TRBJ1-2; 9 bases agree with TRBD1. The CDR3 spans 14 residues. After removal of 5 bases from V and 2 bases from J, the junction contained 3 bases not matched to a gene. The germline CDR1 and CDR2 sequences are SNHLY and FYNNEI. The CDR3 region has the DNA TGTGCCAGCAGTAAGGACAGGGGAAACTATGGCTACACCTTC. Encoded protein: CASSKDRGNYGYTF.

This rearrangement joins TRBV6-2 or TRBV6-3 to TRBJ2-1; 10 bases are shared with TRBD2. Germline CDR1 and CDR2: MNHEY and SVGEGT. With V trimmed by 0 bases and J by 1 base, 3 bases remained unmatched. The CDR3 consists of 17 residues. CDR3 protein: CASSYSGLAESYNEQFF. The DNA for the CDR3 is TGTGCCAGCAGTTACTCCGGACTAGCGGAATCCTACAATGAGCAGTTCTTC.

V and J are TRBV6-1 and TRBJ1-6, with 7 positions matching TRBD1. The CDR3 length is 15 residues. CDR1 MNHNS and CDR2 SASEGT come from the germline V gene. The V segment lost 1 base and the J segment 7 bases; nucleotides outside the gene matches: 4. The CDR3 sequence is CASSEVGTANSPLHF. The DNA of the CDR3 is TGTGCCAGCAGTGAAGTGGGGACAGCAAATTCACCCCTCCACTTT.

The chain employs TRBV5-1 and TRBJ2-3, with D unclear. V was shortened by 1 base and J by 3 bases, with 6 bases between the two germline ends. Germline CDR1 and CDR2: SGHRS and YFSETQ. The CDR3 has 13 residues. The CDR3 DNA reads as TGCGCCAGCAGCTTGCCAGAAACAGATACGCAGTATTTT. It is translated as CASSLPETDTQYF.